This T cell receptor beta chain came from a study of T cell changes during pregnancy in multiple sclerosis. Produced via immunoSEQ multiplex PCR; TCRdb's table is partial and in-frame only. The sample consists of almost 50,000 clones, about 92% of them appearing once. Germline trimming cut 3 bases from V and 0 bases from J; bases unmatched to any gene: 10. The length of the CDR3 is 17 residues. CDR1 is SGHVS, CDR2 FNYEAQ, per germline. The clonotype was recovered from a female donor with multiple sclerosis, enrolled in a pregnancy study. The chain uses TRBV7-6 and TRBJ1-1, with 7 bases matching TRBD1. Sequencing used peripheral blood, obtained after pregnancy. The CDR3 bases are TGTGCCAGCAGCTTCCAACCGGGACAGAGTATGAACACTGAAGCTTTCTTT. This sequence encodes CASSFQPGQSMNTEAFF.